This T cell receptor beta chain is from a study of human T cells and chemical hapten exposure. Specified time point: patch test 2, 6 weeks after DPC sensitization. Treatment described: therapeutic diphenylcyclopropenone sensitization with weekly scalp DPC. Study outcomes and limitations: With DPC sensitization, TCRs exceeding 1 in 1000 frequency showed no change.

This clonotype was counted only a few times. Its antigen is not identified. TCRdb redid the calling of the RACE reads with MiXCR, one entry per CDR3 protein. The profile shows more than 110,000 distinct CDR3 sequences, over 9.5% of them singletons. Losses at the gene ends were 8 bases for V and 7 bases for J; bases not matched to a gene: 5. CDR1 ENHRY and CDR2 SYGVKD come from the germline V gene. The CDR3 is 11 residues long. The chain has TRBV10-3 and TRBJ2-7, with 7 bases aligning to TRBD2. Sequences were derived from whole blood, sampled in connection with sensitization to the hapten diphenylcyclopropenone (DPC). The TCR comes from a woman in her fifties or sixties with alopecia areata. Some clones in this sample may be carry-over from other donors' samples. The CDR3 loop reads CAIGRGGEQYF. The CDR3 DNA sequence: TGTGCCATCGGTCGGGGAGGGGAGCAGTACTTC.